Below are 27 T cell receptor beta chains sequenced from a single sample in a study of blood T cell repertoires in COVID-19. Assay: immunoSEQ multiplex PCR; the TCRdb copy retains only in-frame clones and omits some. The sample consists of about 220,000 clones, about 91% of them appearing once. The sample comprised PBMCs or T cells enriched from blood (not recorded which). The receptors were sampled from a woman in her twenties or thirties with acute COVID-19.

The chain couples TRBV7-9 to TRBJ2-5, with 7 positions matching TRBD1. J lost 5 bases, V lost 3 bases, and 6 bases had no gene match. Germline values: CDR1 SEHNR, CDR2 FQNEAQ (reference sequence). This CDR3 is built from 14 residues. The chain's CDR3 is CASSFTTGFETQYF. The CDR3 region has the DNA TGTGCCAGCAGCTTCACGACAGGGTTCGAGACCCAGTACTTC.

V usage is TRBV7-9 and J usage is TRBJ1-1, with D possibly matching TRBD1 (5 bases). Germline assignment: CDR1 SEHNR and CDR2 FQNEAQ (reference sequence). Trimming took off 6 bases at V and 2 bases at J, with 16 bases between the two ends. This CDR3 region has 15 residues. The CDR3 DNA reads as TGTGCCAGCAGTCTCGACAGCATCCAAAACACTGAAGCTTTCTTT. This translates into CASSLDSIQNTEAFF.

The chain joins TRBV7-2 to TRBJ1-2; possibly TRBD1 for D (5 bases). Germline V gene sequence: CDR1 SGHTA, CDR2 FQGNSA. The CDR3 is 13 amino acids. Trimming removed 5 bases at V and 4 bases at J, with 11 bases between. This chain's CDR3 is CASSADSFYGYTF. The CDR3 nucleotides read TGTGCCAGCAGCGCCGACAGCTTCTATGGCTACACCTTC.

The chain uses TRBV10-2 and TRBJ2-5, with D uncertain. Deletions cut 4 bases from V and 2 bases from J, with 11 bases between. Germline V gene lookup returns CDR1 WSHSY and CDR2 SAAADI. This CDR3 contains 14 residues. CDR3 residues: CASSASVFQETQYF. The CDR3 DNA is TGCGCCAGCAGTGCCAGTGTCTTTCAAGAGACCCAGTACTTC.

The rearrangement joins TRBV5-5 to TRBJ2-2; 16 bases are shared with TRBD2. Losses at the gene ends were 5 bases for V and 5 bases for J; bases not matched to a gene: 9. This CDR3 is built from 18 residues. Germline assignment: CDR1 SGHKS and CDR2 YYEKEE (reference sequence). The CDR3 is CASSHTGTSGGGTGELFF. The DNA of the CDR3 is TGTGCCAGCAGTCACACCGGGACTAGCGGGGGGGGAACCGGGGAGCTGTTTTTT.

The rearrangement links TRBV5-1 to TRBJ2-1; the match to TRBD1 covers 7 bases. The trim removed 9 bases at V and 10 bases at J, leaving 10 bases unmatched. Germline V gives CDR1 SGHRS, CDR2 YFSETQ. The CDR3 has 12 amino acids. The CDR3 region has the DNA TGCGCCACCTCGGACAGGTACGGCGAGCAGTTCTTC. It encodes CATSDRYGEQFF.

The chain couples TRBV2 to TRBJ1-1, with D unclear. Germline lookup yields CDR1 SNHLY and CDR2 FYNNEI. The CDR3 has 14 residues. V was clipped by 8 bases and J by 0 bases, with 13 bases between them. CDR3 nucleotides: TGTGCCAGCGATACGCGGGGTCTGAACACTGAAGCTTTCTTT. This sequence encodes CASDTRGLNTEAFF.

The gene calls are TRBV5-1 and TRBJ2-7, with D perhaps matching TRBD2 (5 bases). Germline CDR1 and CDR2: SGHRS and YFSETQ. The CDR3 has 14 residues. Trimming took 1 base from V and 5 from J, leaving 13 bases between them. The CDR3 bases are TGCGCCAGCAGCTTGATTCAGGAGGACGACGAGCAGTACTTC. Its translation is CASSLIQEDDEQYF.

CDR3 in DNA: TGCGCCAGCAGTCCGGGGACAGCCTATGGCTACACCTTC. Protein sequence: CASSPGTAYGYTF. The chain links TRBV10-1 to TRBJ1-2; 7 bases match TRBD1. The CDR3 extends over 13 amino acids. CDR1 and CDR2 from the germline V gene are WNHNN and SYGVQD (reference sequence). The ends lost 5 bases at V and 4 bases at J; junction bases unmatched: 4.

This clone was counted once. The chain joins TRBV29-1 to TRBJ2-5; 8 bases fit TRBD2. This CDR3 is built from 15 residues. Germline trimming cut 6 bases from V and 5 bases from J; bases unmatched to any gene: 14. The germline gives CDR1 SQVTM, CDR2 ANQGSEA. CDR3 sequence reads: CSVAGGGLITETQYF. The CDR3 nucleotides read TGCAGCGTGGCCGGGGGGGGGCTTATTACGGAGACCCAGTACTTC.

This chain connects TRBV5-8 to TRBJ1-2, with D perhaps matching TRBD1 (6 bases). Germline CDR1 SGHTS, CDR2 YDEGEE. The CDR3 totals 14 residues. V gave up 0 bases and J gave up 5 bases, with 11 bases separating them. CDR3 in DNA: TGTGCCAGCAGCTTGGGGGCAGGGGATTATGGCTACACCTTC. It translates to CASSLGAGDYGYTF.

This chain links TRBV28 with TRBJ1-2; D is undetermined. The CDR3 contains 15 residues. Trimming shortened V by 4 bases and J by 3 bases, and 15 bases separated the two germline ends. CDR1 and CDR2 from the germline V gene are MDHEN and SYDVKM. CDR3 loop: CASSSSREGYYGYTF. CDR3 nucleotides: TGTGCCAGCAGTTCCTCTCGGGAGGGCTACTATGGCTACACCTTC.

The chain has TRBV5-5 and TRBJ1-5; TRBD1 might be the D (6 bases). Germline CDR1 is SGHKS and CDR2 is YYEKEE (reference sequence). Trimming stripped 4 bases from V and 3 bases from J, with 17 bases between. The CDR3 covers 16 residues. CDR3 protein: CASSGTPVMDNQPQHF. CDR3 sequence (DNA): TGTGCCAGCAGCGGGACACCGGTTATGGACAATCAGCCCCAGCATTTT.

V and J are TRBV7-2 and TRBJ2-2; the match to TRBD2 covers 8 bases. CDR3 length: 17 amino acids. Germline V gives CDR1 SGHTA, CDR2 FQGNSA. V lost 1 base, J lost 4 bases, and 8 bases stayed unmatched. CDR3 sequence reads: CASSLGWAGGGTGELFF. In DNA, the CDR3 is TGTGCCAGCAGCTTAGGTTGGGCGGGGGGCGGCACCGGGGAGCTGTTTTTT.

This chain uses TRBV7-9 with TRBJ1-1; D may be TRBD1 (5 bases). Germline CDR1 is SEHNR and CDR2 is FQNEAQ (reference sequence). This CDR3 has 15 residues. V was cut by 0 bases and J by 2 bases, with 10 bases left in between. The CDR3 bases are TGTGCCAGCAGCTTAGCCCGACAGCCAAACACTGAAGCTTTCTTT. It codes for CASSLARQPNTEAFF.

The J gene is TRBJ2-3, the V gene TRBV11-3, with D tentatively TRBD1 (5 bases). V was pared by 2 bases and J by 3 bases, with 9 bases between. This CDR3 spans 14 amino acids. The germline gives CDR1 SGHNT, CDR2 YENEEA. The CDR3 region has the DNA TGTGCCAGCAGCTTACAGGGTGCGACAGATACGCAGTATTTT. This codes for CASSLQGATDTQYF.

V usage is TRBV7-2 and J usage is TRBJ2-2; TRBD2 matches 9 bases. Germline-derived CDR1 and CDR2 are SGHTA and FQGNSA. CDR3 length: 19 amino acids. The V segment lost 1 base and the J segment 2 bases; nucleotides outside the gene matches: 11. CDR3 DNA sequence: TGTGCCAGCAGCTTAGAGGGTGCGCGGGGGGGCTTAAACACCGGGGAGCTGTTTTTT. This codes for CASSLEGARGGLNTGELFF.

The J gene is TRBJ2-7, the V gene TRBV30; 7 bases line up with TRBD1. There are 11 residues in the CDR3. CDR1 is GTSNPN and CDR2 is SVGIG in the germline V gene (reference sequence). The V gene end was trimmed by 3 bases and the J gene end by 6 bases; junction bases not matched to a gene: 2. CDR3 amino acids: CAWSRQGEQYF. CDR3 DNA sequence: TGTGCCTGGAGCCGACAGGGCGAGCAGTACTTC. Full variable domain (missing parts from reference TRBV30 and TRBJ2-7): SQTIHQWPATLVQPVGSPLSLECTVEGTSNPNLYWYRQAAGRGLQLLFYSVGIGQISSEVPQNLSASRPQDRQFILSSKKLLLSDSGFYLCAWSRQGEQYFGPGTRLTVT.

The rearrangement joins TRBV4-1 to TRBJ2-7; D is ambiguous. CDR1 is MGHRA and CDR2 is YSYEKL in the germline V gene. This CDR3 is built from 12 residues. Trimming left V 4 bases short and J 5 bases short, with 9 bases between. CDR3 sequence: CASSPREDEQYF. CDR3 nucleotides: TGCGCCAGCAGCCCACGAGAGGACGAGCAGTACTTC.

This clone was seen a single time. The CDR3 bases are TGTGCCAGCAGTTTAAGGTCAGGGATCGGTGGCTACACCTTC. The encoded protein is CASSLRSGIGGYTF. This rearrangement joins TRBV27 to TRBJ1-2; D possibly corresponds to TRBD1 (5 bases). Germline V gives CDR1 MNHEY, CDR2 SMNVEV (reference sequence). Trimming shortened V by 2 bases and J by 7 bases, and 14 bases separated the two germline ends. The CDR3 is 14 residues long.

V usage is TRBV2 and J usage is TRBJ1-4; tentatively, D is TRBD1 (6 bases). This CDR3 spans 12 amino acids. In germline, CDR1 is SNHLY, CDR2 FYNNEI. Trimming shortened V by 8 bases and J by 7 bases, and 11 bases separated the two germline ends. DNA for the CDR3: TGTGCCAGCGAGACAGGAGGTGAAAAACTGTTTTTT. Its translation is CASETGGEKLFF.

This chain connects TRBV9 to TRBJ1-5; tentatively, D is TRBD1 (5 bases). This CDR3 has 16 residues. V was trimmed by 3 bases and J by 4 bases, leaving 17 bases between them. Germline V gene data show CDR1 as SGDLS and CDR2 as YYNGEE. DNA for the CDR3: TGTGCCAGCAGCGGCCCGGGGGGAGGGGAAAATCAGCCCCAGCATTTT. This codes for CASSGPGGGENQPQHF.

V gene TRBV4-3 combines with J gene TRBJ2-2, with 13 bases fitting TRBD2. Germline lookup yields CDR1 LGHNA and CDR2 YSLEER. V lost 2 bases, J lost 2 bases, and 5 bases stayed unmatched. CDR3 length: 18 residues. CDR3 loop: CASSQLGLAGINTGELFF. CDR3 in DNA: TGCGCCAGCAGCCAACTGGGACTAGCGGGGATTAACACCGGGGAGCTGTTTTTT.

The chain carries TRBV6-5 and TRBJ1-2; 7 bases agree with TRBD1. In germline, CDR1 is MNHEY, CDR2 SVGAGI. V gave up 0 bases and J gave up 10 bases; unmatched junction bases: 11. The CDR3 has 15 residues. The DNA of the CDR3 is TGTGCCAGCAGTTACTCGACAGGGAGGTTCCATTACTACACCTTC. Translated, it gives CASSYSTGRFHYYTF.

About this clone itself: One end of the junction does not line up with germline, which may come from a read error. The V gene is TRBV14, the J gene TRBJ2-7; D possibly corresponds to TRBD1 (6 bases). CDR1 is SGHDN and CDR2 is FVKESK in the germline V gene. The CDR3 covers 16 residues. CDR3 sequence: CASSEESGVFPYEQYF. In DNA form, the CDR3 reads TGTGCCAGCAGCGAAGAGTCAGGGGTCTTCCCCTACGAGCAGTACTTC.

The V gene is TRBV7-8, the J gene TRBJ1-2, with D perhaps matching TRBD1 (5 bases). The CDR3 is 12 amino acids. Trimming removed 5 bases at V and 5 bases at J, with 9 bases between. Germline lookup yields CDR1 SGHVS and CDR2 FQNEAQ. The CDR3 DNA follows: TGTGCCAGCAGCCCGACAGAATATGGCTACACCTTC. This translates into CASSPTEYGYTF.

This chain links TRBV28 with TRBJ2-7, with a tentative D call TRBD1 (5 bases). V lost 5 bases and J lost 3, with 8 bases in between. Looked up from germline, CDR1 is MDHEN and CDR2 is SYDVKM. The CDR3 consists of 12 residues. CDR3 in DNA: TGTGCCAGCAGTGACCAGGGCTACGAGCAGTACTTC. Protein sequence: CASSDQGYEQYF.